The sequence of this T cell receptor beta chain was determined in a study of cytomegalovirus exposure and HLA in healthy donors. Study-level findings and limits: Cytomegalovirus association was assigned to about 150 TCR beta chains. According to a subsequent analysis, TCR clusters identified in the first cohort showed a tendency to co-occur across the 110 or so validation repertoires. Among TCR sequences, most were rare, though some public TCRs appeared in many donors.

Some clones are missing from TCRdb's copy, which holds only in-frame ones; the method was immunoSEQ multiplex PCR. The sample has approximately 140,000 clones; about four fifths are singletons. Donors were drawn from the approximately 130-subject validation cohort, separate from the roughly 700-subject first cohort. In regard to this clone: Its antigen is currently unknown.

V lost 4 bases and J lost 1; bases outside the gene matches: 4. The CDR3 is 15 amino acids. Germline V gene data show CDR1 as MDHEN and CDR2 as SYDVKM. V is TRBV28 and J is TRBJ2-3, with 8 bases identical to TRBD1. This sequence was found in a woman in her twenties or thirties in good health and CMV-seronegative. Sequencing was carried out using PBMCs. CDR3 in DNA: TGTGCCAGCAGTTATGGGACAGGACGCACAGATACGCAGTATTTT. It encodes CASSYGTGRTDTQYF.